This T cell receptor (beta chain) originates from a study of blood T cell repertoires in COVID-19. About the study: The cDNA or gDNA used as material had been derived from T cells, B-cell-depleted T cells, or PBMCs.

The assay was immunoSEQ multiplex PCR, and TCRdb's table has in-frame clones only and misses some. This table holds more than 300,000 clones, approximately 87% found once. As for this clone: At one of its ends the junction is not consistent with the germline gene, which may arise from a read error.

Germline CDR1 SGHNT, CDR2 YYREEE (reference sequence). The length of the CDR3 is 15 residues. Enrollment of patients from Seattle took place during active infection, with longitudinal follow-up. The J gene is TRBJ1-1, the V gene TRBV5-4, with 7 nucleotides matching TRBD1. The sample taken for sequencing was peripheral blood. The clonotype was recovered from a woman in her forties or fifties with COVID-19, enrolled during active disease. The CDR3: CASSPSSTGNAEAFF. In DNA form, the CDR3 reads TGTGCCAGCAGCCCTAGTTCGACAGGGAACGCTGAAGCTTTCTTT. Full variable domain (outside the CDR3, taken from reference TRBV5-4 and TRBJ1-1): ETGVTQSPTHLIKTRGQQVTLRCSSQSGHNTVSWYQQALGQGPQFIFQYYREEENGRGNFPPRFSGLQFPNYSSELNVNALELDDSALYLCASSPSSTGNAEAFFGQGTRLTVV.